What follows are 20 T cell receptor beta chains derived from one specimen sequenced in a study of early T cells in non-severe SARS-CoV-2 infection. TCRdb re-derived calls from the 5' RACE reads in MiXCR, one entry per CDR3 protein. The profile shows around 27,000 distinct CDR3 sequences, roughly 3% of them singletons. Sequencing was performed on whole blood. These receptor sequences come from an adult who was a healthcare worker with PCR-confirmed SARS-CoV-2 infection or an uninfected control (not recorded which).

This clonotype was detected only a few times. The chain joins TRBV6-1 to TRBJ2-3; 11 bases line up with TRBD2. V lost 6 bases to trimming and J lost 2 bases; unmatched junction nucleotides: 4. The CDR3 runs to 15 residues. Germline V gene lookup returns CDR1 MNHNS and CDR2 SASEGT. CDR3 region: CASRGLAVSTDTQYF. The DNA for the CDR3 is TGTGCCAGCAGGGGACTAGCGGTTTCCACAGATACGCAGTATTTT.

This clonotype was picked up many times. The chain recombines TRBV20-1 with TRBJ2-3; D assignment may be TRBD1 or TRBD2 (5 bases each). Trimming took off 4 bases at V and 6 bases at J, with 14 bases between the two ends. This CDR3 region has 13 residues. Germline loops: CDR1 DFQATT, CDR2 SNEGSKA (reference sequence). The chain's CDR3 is CSAKSLEGDTQYF. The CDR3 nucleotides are TGCAGTGCTAAGAGTCTAGAGGGGGATACGCAGTATTTT.

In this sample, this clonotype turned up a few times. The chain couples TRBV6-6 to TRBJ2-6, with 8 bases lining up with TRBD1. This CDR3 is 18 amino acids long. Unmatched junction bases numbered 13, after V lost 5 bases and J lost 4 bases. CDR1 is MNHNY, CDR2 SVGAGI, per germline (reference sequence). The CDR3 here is CASSLPGQGASGANVLTF. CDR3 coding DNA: TGTGCCAGCAGTCTCCCCGGGCAGGGGGCTTCCGGGGCCAACGTCCTGACTTTC.

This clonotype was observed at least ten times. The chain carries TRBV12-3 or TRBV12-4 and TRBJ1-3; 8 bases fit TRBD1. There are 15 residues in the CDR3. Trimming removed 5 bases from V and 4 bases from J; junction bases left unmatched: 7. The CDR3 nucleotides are TGTGCCAGCAGTCCGTGGACAGGGTTAGGAAACACCATATATTTT. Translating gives CASSPWTGLGNTIYF.

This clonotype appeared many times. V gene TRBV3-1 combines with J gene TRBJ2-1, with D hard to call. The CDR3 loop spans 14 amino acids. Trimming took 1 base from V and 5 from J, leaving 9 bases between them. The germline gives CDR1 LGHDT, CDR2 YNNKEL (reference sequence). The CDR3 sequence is CASSQAAANNEQFF. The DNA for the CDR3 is TGTGCCAGCAGCCAAGCCGCAGCTAACAATGAGCAGTTCTTC.

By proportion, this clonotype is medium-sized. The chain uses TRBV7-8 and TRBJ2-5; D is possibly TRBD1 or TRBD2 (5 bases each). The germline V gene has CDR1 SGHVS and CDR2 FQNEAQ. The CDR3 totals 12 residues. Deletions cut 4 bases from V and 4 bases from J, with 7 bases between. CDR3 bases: TGTGCCAGCAGCTGGGACCGAGAGACCCAGTACTTC. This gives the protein CASSWDRETQYF.

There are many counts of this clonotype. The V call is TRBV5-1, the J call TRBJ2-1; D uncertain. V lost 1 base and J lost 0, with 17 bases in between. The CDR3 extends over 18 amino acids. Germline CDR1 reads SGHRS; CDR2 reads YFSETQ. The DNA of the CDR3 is TGCGCCAGCAGCTTGACCGGCATTATTCTCGGCTCCTACAATGAGCAGTTCTTC. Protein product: CASSLTGIILGSYNEQFF. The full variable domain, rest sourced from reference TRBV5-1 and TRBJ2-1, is KAGVTQTPRYLIKTRGQQVTLSCSPISGHRSVSWYQQTPGQGLQFLFEYFSETQRNKGNFPGRFSGRQFSNSRSEMNVSTLELGDSALYLCASSLTGIILGSYNEQFFGPGTRLTVL.

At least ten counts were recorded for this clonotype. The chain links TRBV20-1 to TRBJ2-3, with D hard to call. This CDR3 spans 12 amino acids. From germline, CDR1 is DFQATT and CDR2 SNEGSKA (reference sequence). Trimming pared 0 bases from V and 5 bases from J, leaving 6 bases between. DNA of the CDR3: TGCAGTGCTAGAGATCACGGAGATACGCAGTATTTT. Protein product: CSARDHGDTQYF.

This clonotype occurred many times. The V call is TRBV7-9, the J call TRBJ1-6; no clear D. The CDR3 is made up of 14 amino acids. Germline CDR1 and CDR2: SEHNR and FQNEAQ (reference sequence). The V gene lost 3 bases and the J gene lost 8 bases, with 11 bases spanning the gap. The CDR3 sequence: CASSFDGNYSPLHF. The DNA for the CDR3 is TGTGCCAGCAGCTTCGATGGCAATTATTCACCCCTCCACTTT.

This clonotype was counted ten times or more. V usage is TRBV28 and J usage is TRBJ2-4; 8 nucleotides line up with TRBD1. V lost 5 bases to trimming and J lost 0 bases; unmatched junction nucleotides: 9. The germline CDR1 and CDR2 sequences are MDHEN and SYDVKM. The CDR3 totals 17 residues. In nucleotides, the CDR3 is TGTGCCAGCAGTGTAAAAAGACAGGGGATAGCCAAAAACATTCAGTACTTC. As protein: CASSVKRQGIAKNIQYF.

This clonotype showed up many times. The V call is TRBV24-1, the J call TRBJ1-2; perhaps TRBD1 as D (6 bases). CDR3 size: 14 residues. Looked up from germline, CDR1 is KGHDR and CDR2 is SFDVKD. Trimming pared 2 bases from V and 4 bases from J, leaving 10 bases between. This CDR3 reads CATSDYRVGYGYTF. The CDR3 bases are TGTGCCACCAGTGATTACAGGGTCGGCTATGGCTACACCTTC.

CDR3 in amino acids: CASSDNRDNEQFF. In nucleotides, the CDR3 is TGTGCCAGCAGTGATAACAGGGACAATGAGCAGTTCTTC. The chain is built from TRBV2 and TRBJ2-1, with D maybe TRBD1 (6 bases). V was shortened by 3 bases and J by 5 bases, with 8 bases between the two germline ends. CDR1 is SNHLY and CDR2 is FYNNEI in the germline V gene. CDR3 size: 13 residues.

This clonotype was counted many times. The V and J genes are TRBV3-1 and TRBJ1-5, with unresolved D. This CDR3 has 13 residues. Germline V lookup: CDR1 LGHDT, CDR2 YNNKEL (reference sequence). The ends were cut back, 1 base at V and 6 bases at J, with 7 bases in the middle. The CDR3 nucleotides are TGTGCCAGCAGCCAAGGTGGAGGTCAGCCCCAGCATTTT. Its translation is CASSQGGGQPQHF.

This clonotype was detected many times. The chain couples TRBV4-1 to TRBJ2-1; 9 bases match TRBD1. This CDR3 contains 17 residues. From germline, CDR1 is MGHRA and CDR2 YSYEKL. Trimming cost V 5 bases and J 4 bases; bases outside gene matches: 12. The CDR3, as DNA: TGCGCCAGCAGCAAAACCTCCGGGACAGGGATATACAATGAGCAGTTCTTC. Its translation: CASSKTSGTGIYNEQFF.

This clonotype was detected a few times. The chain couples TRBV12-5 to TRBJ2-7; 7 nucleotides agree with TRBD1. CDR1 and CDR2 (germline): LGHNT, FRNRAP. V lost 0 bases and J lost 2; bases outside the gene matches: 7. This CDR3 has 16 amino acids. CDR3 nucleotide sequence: TGTGCTAGTGGTTTGGTACTCGACAGGGAACCCTACGAGCAGTACGTC. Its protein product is CASGLVLDREPYEQYV.

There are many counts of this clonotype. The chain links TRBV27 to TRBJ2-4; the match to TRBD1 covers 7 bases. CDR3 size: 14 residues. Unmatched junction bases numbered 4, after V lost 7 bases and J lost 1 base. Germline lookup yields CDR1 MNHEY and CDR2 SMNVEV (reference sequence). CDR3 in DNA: TGTGCCAGCAACCCACAGGGGGCCAAAAACATTCAGTACTTC. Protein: CASNPQGAKNIQYF.

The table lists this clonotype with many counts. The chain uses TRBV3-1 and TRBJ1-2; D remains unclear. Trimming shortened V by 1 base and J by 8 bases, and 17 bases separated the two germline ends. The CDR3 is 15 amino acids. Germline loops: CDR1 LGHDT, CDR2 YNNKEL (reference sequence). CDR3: CASSQATRVRKGYTF. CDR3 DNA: TGTGCCAGCAGCCAAGCGACAAGGGTGAGGAAGGGCTACACCTTC.

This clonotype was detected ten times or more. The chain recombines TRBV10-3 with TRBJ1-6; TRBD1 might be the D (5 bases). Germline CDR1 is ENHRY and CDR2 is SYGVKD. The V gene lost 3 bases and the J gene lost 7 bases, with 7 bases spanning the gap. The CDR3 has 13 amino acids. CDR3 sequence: CAISDRENSPLHF. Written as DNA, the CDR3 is TGTGCCATCAGTGACAGGGAAAATTCACCCCTCCACTTT.

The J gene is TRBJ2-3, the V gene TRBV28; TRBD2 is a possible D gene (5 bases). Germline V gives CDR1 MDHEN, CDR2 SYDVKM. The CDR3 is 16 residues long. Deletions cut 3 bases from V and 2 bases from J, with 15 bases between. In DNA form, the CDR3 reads TGTGCCAGCAGTTTTGTTAGGAGGAGGCACACAGATACGCAGTATTTT. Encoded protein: CASSFVRRRHTDTQYF.

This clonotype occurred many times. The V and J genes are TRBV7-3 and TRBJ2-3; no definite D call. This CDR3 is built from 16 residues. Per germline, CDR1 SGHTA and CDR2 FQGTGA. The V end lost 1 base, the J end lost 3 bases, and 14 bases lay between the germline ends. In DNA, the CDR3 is TGTGCCAGCAGCTTAAACCCAGGTTGGAGTACAGATACGCAGTATTTT. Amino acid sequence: CASSLNPGWSTDTQYF.